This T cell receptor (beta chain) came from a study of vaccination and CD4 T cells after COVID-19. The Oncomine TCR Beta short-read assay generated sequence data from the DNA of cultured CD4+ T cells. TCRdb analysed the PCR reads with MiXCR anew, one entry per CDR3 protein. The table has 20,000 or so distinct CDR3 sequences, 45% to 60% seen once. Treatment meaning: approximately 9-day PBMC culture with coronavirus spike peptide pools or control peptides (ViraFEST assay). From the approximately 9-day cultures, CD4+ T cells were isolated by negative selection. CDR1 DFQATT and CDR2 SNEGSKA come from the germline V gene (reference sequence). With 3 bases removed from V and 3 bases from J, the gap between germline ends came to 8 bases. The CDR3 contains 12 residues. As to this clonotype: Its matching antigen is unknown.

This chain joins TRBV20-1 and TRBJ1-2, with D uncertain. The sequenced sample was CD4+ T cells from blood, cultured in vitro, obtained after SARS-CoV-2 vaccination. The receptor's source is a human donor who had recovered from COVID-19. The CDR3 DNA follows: TGCAGTGCTAGCCGCGGCGACTATGGCTACACCTTC. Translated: CSASRGDYGYTF.